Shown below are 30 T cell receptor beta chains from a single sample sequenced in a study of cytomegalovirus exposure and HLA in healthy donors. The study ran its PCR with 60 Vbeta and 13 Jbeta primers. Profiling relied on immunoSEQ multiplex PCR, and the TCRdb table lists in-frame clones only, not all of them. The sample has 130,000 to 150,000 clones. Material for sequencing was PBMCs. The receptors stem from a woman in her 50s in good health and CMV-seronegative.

Here the CDR3 DNA reads TGTGCCAGCAGCTCCATGACAGGGATGGTACAGCCCCAGCATTTT. It specifies CASSSMTGMVQPQHF. The chain carries TRBV5-6 and TRBJ1-5, with 7 bases that match TRBD1. V was clipped by 3 bases and J by 7 bases; unmatched bases: 10. This CDR3 region has 15 residues. Germline V CDR1 and CDR2: SGHDT, YYEEEE.

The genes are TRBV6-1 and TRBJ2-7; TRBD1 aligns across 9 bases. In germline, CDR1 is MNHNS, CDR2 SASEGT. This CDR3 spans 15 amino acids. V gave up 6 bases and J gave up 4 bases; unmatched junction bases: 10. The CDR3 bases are TGTGCCAGCAGACCTACCGGGACAGGGCCTTACGAGCAGTACTTC. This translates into CASRPTGTGPYEQYF.

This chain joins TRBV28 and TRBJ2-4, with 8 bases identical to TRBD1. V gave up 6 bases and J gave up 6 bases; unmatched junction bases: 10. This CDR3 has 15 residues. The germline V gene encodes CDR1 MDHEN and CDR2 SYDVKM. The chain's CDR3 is CASSQRQGSGNIQYF. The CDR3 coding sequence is TGTGCCAGCAGCCAACGACAGGGGAGCGGAAACATTCAGTACTTC.

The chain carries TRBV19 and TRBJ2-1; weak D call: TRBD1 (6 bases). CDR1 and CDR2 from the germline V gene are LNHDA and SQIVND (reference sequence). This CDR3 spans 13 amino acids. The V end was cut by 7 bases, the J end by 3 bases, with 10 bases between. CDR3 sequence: CASTRDIYNEQFF. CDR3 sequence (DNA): TGTGCCAGTACCCGGGACATCTACAATGAGCAGTTCTTC.

This CDR3 is CASSQDPRERYEQYF. The CDR3 region has the DNA TGCGCCAGCAGCCAAGATCCGCGGGAGAGGTACGAGCAGTACTTC. The rearrangement uses TRBV4-1 and TRBJ2-5; TRBD2 agrees at 7 bases. TRBJ2-7 matches the DNA end more closely, so the J call is doubtful. Germline CDR1 is MGHRA and CDR2 is YSYEKL. The CDR3 spans 15 residues.

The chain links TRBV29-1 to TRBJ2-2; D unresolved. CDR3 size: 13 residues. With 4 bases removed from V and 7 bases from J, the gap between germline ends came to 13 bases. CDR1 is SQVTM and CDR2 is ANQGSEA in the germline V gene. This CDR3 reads CSVGNQKRGELFF. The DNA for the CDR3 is TGCAGCGTTGGCAATCAAAAGCGCGGGGAGCTGTTTTTT.

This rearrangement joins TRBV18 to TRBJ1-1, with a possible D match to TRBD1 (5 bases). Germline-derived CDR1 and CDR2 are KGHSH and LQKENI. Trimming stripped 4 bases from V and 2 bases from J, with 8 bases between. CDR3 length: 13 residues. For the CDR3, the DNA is TGTGCCAGCTCACAGGGGAAAAACACTGAAGCTTTCTTT. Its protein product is CASSQGKNTEAFF. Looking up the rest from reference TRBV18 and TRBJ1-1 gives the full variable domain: NAGVMQNPRHLVRRRGQEARLRCSPMKGHSHVYWYRQLPEEGLKFMVYLQKENIIDESGMPKERFSAEFPKEGPSILRIQQVVRGDSAAYFCASSQGKNTEAFFGQGTRLTVV.

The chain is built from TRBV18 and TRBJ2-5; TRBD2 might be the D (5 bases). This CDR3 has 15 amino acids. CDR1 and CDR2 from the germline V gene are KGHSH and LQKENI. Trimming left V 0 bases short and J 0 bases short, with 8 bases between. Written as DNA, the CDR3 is TGTGCCAGCTCACCACCCCACGGGGACCAAGAGACCCAGTACTTC. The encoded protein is CASSPPHGDQETQYF.

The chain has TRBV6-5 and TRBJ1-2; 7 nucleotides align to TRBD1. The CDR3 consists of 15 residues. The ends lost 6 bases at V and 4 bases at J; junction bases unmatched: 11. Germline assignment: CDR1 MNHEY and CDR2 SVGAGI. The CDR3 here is CASRGDSLGGYGYTF. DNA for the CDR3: TGTGCCAGCAGGGGGGACAGTTTGGGTGGCTATGGCTACACCTTC.

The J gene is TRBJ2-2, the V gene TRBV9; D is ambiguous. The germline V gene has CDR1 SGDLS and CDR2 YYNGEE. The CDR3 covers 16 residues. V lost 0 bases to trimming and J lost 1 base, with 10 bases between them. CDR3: CASSVAFTRNTGELFF. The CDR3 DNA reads TGTGCCAGCAGCGTAGCTTTCACCAGGAACACCGGGGAGCTGTTTTTT.

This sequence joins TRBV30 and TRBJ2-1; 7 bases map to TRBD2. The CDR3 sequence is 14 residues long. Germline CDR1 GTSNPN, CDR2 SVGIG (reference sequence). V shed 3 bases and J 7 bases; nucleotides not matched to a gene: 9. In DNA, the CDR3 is TGTGCCTGGAGGAAAGGCGGGAGAGGTAATGAGCAGTTCTTC. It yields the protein CAWRKGGRGNEQFF.

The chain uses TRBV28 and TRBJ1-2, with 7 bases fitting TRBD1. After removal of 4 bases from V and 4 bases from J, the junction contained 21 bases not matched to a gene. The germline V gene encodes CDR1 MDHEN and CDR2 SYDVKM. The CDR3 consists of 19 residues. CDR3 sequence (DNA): TGTGCCAGCAGTTCGCCTACTCCCCACAGGGGTCGGGATATCTATGGCTACACCTTC. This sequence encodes CASSSPTPHRGRDIYGYTF.

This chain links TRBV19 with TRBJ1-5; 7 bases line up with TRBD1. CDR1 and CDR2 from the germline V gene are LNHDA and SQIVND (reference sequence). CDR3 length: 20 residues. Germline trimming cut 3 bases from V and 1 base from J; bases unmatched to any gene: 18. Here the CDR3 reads CASSIRPMVSGGGSNQPQHF. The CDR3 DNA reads TGTGCCAGTAGTATTCGTCCAATGGTGTCAGGGGGTGGAAGCAATCAGCCCCAGCATTTT.

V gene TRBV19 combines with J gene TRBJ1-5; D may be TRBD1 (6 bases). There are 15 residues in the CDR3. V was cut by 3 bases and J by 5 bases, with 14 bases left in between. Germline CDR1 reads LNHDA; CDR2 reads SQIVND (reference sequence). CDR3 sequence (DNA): TGTGCCAGTAGTATTTTTGGTAGGGGGTATCAGCCCCAGCATTTT. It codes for CASSIFGRGYQPQHF.

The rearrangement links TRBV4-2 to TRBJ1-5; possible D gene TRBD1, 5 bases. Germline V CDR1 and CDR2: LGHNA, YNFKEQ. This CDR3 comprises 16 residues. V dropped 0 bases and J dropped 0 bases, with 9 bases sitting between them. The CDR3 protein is CASSQDLRDSNQPQHF. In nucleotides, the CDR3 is TGTGCCAGCAGCCAAGATCTCAGGGATAGCAATCAGCCCCAGCATTTT.

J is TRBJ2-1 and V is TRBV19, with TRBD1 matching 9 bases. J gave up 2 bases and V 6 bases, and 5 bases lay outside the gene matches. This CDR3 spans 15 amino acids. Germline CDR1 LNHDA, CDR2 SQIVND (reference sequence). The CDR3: CASRLDRGAYNEQFF. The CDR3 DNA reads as TGTGCCAGTAGGTTGGACAGGGGCGCCTACAATGAGCAGTTCTTC.

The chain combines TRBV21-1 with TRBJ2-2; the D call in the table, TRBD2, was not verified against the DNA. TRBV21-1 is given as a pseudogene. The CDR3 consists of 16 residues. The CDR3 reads CASRDKVRLCTGELFF. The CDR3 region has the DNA TGTGCCAGCAGAGACAAGGTTCGACTATGCACCGGGGAGCTGTTTTTT.

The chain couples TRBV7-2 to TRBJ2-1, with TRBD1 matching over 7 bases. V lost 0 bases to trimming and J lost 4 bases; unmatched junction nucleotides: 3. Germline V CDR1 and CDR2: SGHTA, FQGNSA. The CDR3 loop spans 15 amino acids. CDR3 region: CASSLAQGSYNEQFF. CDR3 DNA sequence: TGTGCCAGCAGCTTAGCACAGGGGTCGTACAATGAGCAGTTCTTC.

The CDR3 sequence is CASSPSNQPQHF. As DNA, the CDR3 is TGTGCCAGTAGTCCGAGCAATCAGCCCCAGCATTTT. The chain employs TRBV19 and TRBJ1-5; D remains ambiguous. V lost 5 bases and J lost 1, with 3 bases in between. The CDR3 is made up of 12 amino acids. Germline V gene sequence: CDR1 LNHDA, CDR2 SQIVND (reference sequence).

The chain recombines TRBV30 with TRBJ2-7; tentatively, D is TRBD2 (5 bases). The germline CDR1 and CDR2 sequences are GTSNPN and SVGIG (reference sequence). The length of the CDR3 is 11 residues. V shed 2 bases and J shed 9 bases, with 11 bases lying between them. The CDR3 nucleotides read TGTGCCTGGAGTCATCAAGGGAGGCAGTACTTC. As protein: CAWSHQGRQYF.

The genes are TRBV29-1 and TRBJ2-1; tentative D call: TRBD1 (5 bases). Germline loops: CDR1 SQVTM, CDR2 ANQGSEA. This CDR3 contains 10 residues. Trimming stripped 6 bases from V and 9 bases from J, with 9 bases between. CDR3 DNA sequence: TGCAGCGTACAGGAGTCTGAGCAGTTCTTC. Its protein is CSVQESEQFF.

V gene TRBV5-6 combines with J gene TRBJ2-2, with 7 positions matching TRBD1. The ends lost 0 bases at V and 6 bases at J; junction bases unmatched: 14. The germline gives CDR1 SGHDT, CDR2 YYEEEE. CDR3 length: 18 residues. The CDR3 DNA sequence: TGTGCCAGCAGCTTGGGAAGGGCCAGGGGGAAAAAGGCCGGGGAGCTGTTTTTT. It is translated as CASSLGRARGKKAGELFF.

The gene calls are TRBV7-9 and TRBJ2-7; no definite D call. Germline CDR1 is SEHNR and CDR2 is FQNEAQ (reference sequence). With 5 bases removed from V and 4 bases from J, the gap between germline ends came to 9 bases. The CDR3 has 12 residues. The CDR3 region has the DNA TGTGCCAGCAGCGCGCGAGGATACGAGCAGTACTTC. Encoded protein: CASSARGYEQYF.

The CDR3 loop reads CSVDAQRLYNEQFF. The CDR3 coding sequence is TGCAGCGTTGATGCCCAGCGCCTCTACAATGAGCAGTTCTTC. This sequence joins TRBV29-1 and TRBJ2-1; no reliable D call. CDR3 length: 14 residues. The germline V and J ends were trimmed by 3 bases and 3 bases, with 12 bases remaining between them. CDR1 and CDR2 (germline): SQVTM, ANQGSEA.

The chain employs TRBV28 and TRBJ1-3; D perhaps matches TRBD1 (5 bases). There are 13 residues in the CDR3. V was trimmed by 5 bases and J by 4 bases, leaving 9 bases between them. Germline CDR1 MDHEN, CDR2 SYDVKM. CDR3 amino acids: CASSPRQGNTIYF. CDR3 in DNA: TGTGCCAGCAGTCCGCGACAGGGAAACACCATATATTTT.

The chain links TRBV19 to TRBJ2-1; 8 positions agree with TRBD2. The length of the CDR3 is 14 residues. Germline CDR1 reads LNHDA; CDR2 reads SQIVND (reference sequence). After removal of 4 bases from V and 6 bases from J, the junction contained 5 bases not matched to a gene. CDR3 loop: CASSTTAGANEQFF. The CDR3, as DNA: TGTGCCAGTAGTACAACAGCGGGAGCCAATGAGCAGTTCTTC.

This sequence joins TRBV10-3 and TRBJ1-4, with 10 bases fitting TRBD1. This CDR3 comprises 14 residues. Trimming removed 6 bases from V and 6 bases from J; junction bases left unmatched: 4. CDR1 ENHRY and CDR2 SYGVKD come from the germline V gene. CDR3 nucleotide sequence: TGTGCCATCAGCGCCGGGACAGGGGATGAAAAACTGTTTTTT. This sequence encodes CAISAGTGDEKLFF.

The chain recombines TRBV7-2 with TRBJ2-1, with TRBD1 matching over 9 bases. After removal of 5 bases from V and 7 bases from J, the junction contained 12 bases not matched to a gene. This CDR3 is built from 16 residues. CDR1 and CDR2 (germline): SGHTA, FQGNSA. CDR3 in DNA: TGTGCCAGCAGCCTTACCGGGACAGGGCAAAGGAATGAGCAGTTCTTC. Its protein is CASSLTGTGQRNEQFF.

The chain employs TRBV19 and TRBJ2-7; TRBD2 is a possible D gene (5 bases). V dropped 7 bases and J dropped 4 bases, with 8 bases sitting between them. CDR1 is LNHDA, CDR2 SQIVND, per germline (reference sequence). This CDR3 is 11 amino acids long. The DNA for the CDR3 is TGTGCCAGTACTCGGGGATACGAGCAGTACTTC. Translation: CASTRGYEQYF.

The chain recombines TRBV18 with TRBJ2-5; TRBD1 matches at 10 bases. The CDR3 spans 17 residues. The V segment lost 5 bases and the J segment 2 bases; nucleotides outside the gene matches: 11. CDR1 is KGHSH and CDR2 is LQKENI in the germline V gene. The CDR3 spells CASSYTTGGVGQETQYF. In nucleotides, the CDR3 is TGTGCCAGCTCATACACGACAGGGGGCGTGGGGCAAGAGACCCAGTACTTC.